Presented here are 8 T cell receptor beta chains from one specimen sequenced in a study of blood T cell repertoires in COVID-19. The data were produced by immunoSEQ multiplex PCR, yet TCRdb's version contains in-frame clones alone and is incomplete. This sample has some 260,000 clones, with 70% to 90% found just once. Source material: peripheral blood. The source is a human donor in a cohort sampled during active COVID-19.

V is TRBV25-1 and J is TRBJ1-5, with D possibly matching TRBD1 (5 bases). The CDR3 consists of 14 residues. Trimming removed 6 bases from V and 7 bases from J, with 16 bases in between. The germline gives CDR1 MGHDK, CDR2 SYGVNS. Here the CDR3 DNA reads TGTGCCAGCAGACAGTCCGGGCAGGGCCAGCCCCAGCATTTT. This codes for CASRQSGQGQPQHF.

As DNA, the CDR3 is TGTGCCAGCAGCCGGGAGTGGGGTTTTGGAAACACCATATATTTT. As protein: CASSREWGFGNTIYF. The rearrangement links TRBV14 to TRBJ1-3; D ambiguous. With 4 bases removed from V and 3 bases from J, the gap between germline ends came to 13 bases. The CDR3 sequence is 15 residues long. Germline V gives CDR1 SGHDN, CDR2 FVKESK.

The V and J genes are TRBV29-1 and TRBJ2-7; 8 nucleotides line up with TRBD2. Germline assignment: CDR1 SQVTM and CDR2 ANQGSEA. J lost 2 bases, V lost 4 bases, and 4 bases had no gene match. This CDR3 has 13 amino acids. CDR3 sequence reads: CSVGLSGAYEQYF. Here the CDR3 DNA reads TGCAGCGTTGGTCTTAGCGGGGCCTACGAGCAGTACTTC.

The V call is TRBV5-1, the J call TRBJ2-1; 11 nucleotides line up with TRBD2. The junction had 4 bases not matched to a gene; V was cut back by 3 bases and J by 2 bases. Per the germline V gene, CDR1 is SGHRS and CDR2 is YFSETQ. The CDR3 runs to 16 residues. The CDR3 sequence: CASSSSTSGTYNEQFF. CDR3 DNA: TGCGCCAGCAGCTCTTCGACTAGCGGGACCTACAATGAGCAGTTCTTC.

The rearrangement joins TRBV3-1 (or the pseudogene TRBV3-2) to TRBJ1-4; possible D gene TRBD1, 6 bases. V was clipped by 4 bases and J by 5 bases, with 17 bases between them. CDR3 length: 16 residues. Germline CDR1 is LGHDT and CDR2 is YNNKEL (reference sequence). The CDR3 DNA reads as TGTGCCAGCAGCCGGCCGGGTCGTGGGGGCAATGAAAAACTGTTTTTT. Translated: CASSRPGRGGNEKLFF.

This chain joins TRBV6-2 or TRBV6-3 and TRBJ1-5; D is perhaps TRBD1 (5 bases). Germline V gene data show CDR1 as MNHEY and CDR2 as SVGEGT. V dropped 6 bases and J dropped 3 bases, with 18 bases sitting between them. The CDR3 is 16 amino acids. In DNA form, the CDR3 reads TGTGCCAGCAGCAACCCTACAGGTTTTGACAATCAGCCCCAGCATTTT. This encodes CASSNPTGFDNQPQHF.

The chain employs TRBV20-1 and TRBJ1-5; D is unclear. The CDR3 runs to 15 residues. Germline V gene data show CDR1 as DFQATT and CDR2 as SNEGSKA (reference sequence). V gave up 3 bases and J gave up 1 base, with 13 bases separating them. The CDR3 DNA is TGCAGTGCTAGTGTGTACCTCGGGAGCAATCAGCCCCAGCATTTT. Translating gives CSASVYLGSNQPQHF.

Written as DNA, the CDR3 is TGTGCCAGCAGCGGACTCAGGGAGGGGGACACTGAAGCTTTCTTT. Protein product: CASSGLREGDTEAFF. The V gene is TRBV5-6, the J gene TRBJ1-1; D may be TRBD1 (6 bases). V lost 4 bases, J lost 3 bases, and 16 bases lay in between. The germline V gene has CDR1 SGHDT and CDR2 YYEEEE. The CDR3 contains 15 residues. Supplemented by reference TRBV5-6 and TRBJ1-1, the full variable domain reads DAGVTQSPTHLIKTRGQQVTLRCSPKSGHDTVSWYQQALGQGPQFIFQYYEEEERQRGNFPDRFSGHQFPNYSSELNVNALLLGDSALYLCASSGLREGDTEAFFGQGTRLTVV.